The clone carrying this T cell receptor (beta chain) was seen ten or more times. Antigen: not known. This sample was included in a study of identical twins' blood T cells. Broader study findings: Twins shared more top CDR3 clonotypes than unrelated donors did.

The three twin pairs were reared together, likely meeting the same infections. One entry per CDR3 protein, called by TCRdb with MiXCR from the 5' RACE reads. Of fewer than 450,000 distinct CDR3 sequences listed, over 25% are singletons. The sequence came from a woman aged 18-55 years in good health. Sequencing was performed on PBMCs.

CDR3 in amino acids: CASSLEHAYNEQFF. DNA of the CDR3: TGTGCCAGCAGTTTGGAGCACGCCTACAATGAGCAGTTCTTC. The rearrangement uses TRBV6-2 or TRBV6-3 and TRBJ2-1; D is undetermined. There are 14 residues in the CDR3. The V end was cut by 4 bases, the J end by 2 bases, with 9 bases between. Per the germline V gene, CDR1 is MNHEY and CDR2 is SVGEGT.